This entry lists 8 T cell receptor beta chains sequenced from one sample in a study of T cell repertoires in aging, cancer and after chemotherapy. Multiplex touch-down PCR with TRB-A/B primers amplified rearranged V-D-J TRB sequences. TCRdb re-called the multiplex PCR reads through MiXCR, storing one row per CDR3 protein. The table lists about 11,000 distinct CDR3 sequences, roughly 25% of them singletons. TCR beta rearrangements were amplified from peripheral blood genomic DNA. Sequences were obtained from blood. Receptor source: a human donor in good health.

By its share, this clonotype is medium-sized. J is TRBJ2-5 and V is TRBV29-1, with TRBD1 matching 10 bases. J lost 4 bases, V lost 6 bases, and 2 bases had no gene match. The CDR3 is 12 amino acids. The germline V gene encodes CDR1 SQVTM and CDR2 ANQGSEA. The CDR3 loop reads CSVGQGSETQYF. In DNA, the CDR3 is TGCAGCGTGGGACAGGGGTCAGAGACCCAGTACTTC.

The rearrangement uses TRBV20-1 and TRBJ1-1, with a tentative D call TRBD1 (5 bases). This CDR3 spans 13 amino acids. The V and J ends lost 5 bases and 1 base respectively, with 11 bases between them. Germline V gene data show CDR1 as DFQATT and CDR2 as SNEGSKA (reference sequence). This chain's CDR3 is CSAPRQRNTEAFF. The CDR3 DNA sequence: TGCAGTGCTCCTCGACAGAGGAACACTGAAGCTTTCTTT.

The rearrangement joins TRBV13 to TRBJ2-5; D is tentatively TRBD1 or TRBD2 (6 bases each). V lost 5 bases and J lost 5, with 15 bases in between. Per the germline V gene, CDR1 is PRHDT and CDR2 is FYEKMQ (reference sequence). The CDR3 contains 14 residues. CDR3 DNA: TGTGCCAGCAGCCCCGAGGGGGGCGCGGAGACCCAGTACTTC. Protein: CASSPEGGAETQYF.

By proportion, this clonotype is medium-sized (0.01 to 0.1%). The rearrangement uses TRBV14 and TRBJ1-2; D is ambiguous. In germline, CDR1 is SGHDN, CDR2 FVKESK. This CDR3 region has 16 residues. Trimming left V 1 base short and J 6 bases short, with 18 bases between. The CDR3 nucleotides read TGTGCCAGCAGCCAAGTAGAAGGACTAGGATACAATGGCTACACCTTC. Translating gives CASSQVEGLGYNGYTF.

This clonotype has more than one count but fewer than ten. The chain employs TRBV12-3 or TRBV12-4 and TRBJ2-3; 12 bases align to TRBD2. V lost 3 bases and J lost 2; bases outside the gene matches: 6. The CDR3 sequence is 17 residues long. For the CDR3, the DNA is TGTGCCAGCAGTTTCCCGACTAGCGGGGGCCCCACAGATACGCAGTATTTT. Translated, it gives CASSFPTSGGPTDTQYF.

This chain uses TRBV5-1 with TRBJ1-1; D ambiguous. CDR3 length equals 15 residues. Trimming stripped 4 bases from V and 5 bases from J, with 18 bases between. CDR1 is SGHRS and CDR2 is YFSETQ in the germline V gene. DNA of the CDR3: TGCGCCAGCAGCCCCGTAGACATGGGTGGGACTGAAGCTTTCTTT. Translation: CASSPVDMGGTEAFF. Variable domain in full (rest from reference TRBV5-1 and TRBJ1-1): KAGVTQTPRYLIKTRGQQVTLSCSPISGHRSVSWYQQTPGQGLQFLFEYFSETQRNKGNFPGRFSGRQFSNSRSEMNVSTLELGDSALYLCASSPVDMGGTEAFFGQGTRLTVV.

The chain employs TRBV6-6 and TRBJ2-6; TRBD1 matches at 7 bases. V lost 5 bases, J lost 4 bases, and 2 bases stayed unmatched. CDR3 length: 14 amino acids. In germline, CDR1 is MNHNY, CDR2 SVGAGI (reference sequence). The CDR3 nucleotides read TGTGCCAGCAGTGAGGGGGCCGGGGCCAACGTCCTGACTTTC. Amino acids: CASSEGAGANVLTF.

This clonotype appeared a few times. The CDR3 spells CASSQYGQGPYEQYF. In nucleotides, the CDR3 is TGCGCCAGCAGCCAATATGGACAGGGGCCCTACGAGCAGTACTTC. The genes are TRBV4-1 and TRBJ2-7; 9 positions match TRBD1. V gave up 2 bases and J gave up 2 bases; unmatched junction bases: 4. Germline loops: CDR1 MGHRA, CDR2 YSYEKL. The CDR3 sequence is 15 residues long.